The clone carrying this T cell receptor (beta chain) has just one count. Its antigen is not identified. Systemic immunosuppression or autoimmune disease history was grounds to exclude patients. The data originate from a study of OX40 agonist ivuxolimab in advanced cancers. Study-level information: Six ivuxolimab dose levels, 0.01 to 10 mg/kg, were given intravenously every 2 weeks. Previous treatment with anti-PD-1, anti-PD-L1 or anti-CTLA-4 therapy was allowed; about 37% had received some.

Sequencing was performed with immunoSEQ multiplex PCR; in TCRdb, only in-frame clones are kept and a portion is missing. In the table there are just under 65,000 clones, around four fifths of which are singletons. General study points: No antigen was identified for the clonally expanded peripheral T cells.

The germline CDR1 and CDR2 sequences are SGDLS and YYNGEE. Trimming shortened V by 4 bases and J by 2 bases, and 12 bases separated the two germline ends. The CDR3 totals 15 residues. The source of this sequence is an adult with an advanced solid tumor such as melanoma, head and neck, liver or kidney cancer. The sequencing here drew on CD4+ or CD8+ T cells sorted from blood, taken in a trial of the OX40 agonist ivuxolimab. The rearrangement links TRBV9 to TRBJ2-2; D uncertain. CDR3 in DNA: TGTGCCAGCAGCACTATCCACACAAACACCGGGGAGCTGTTTTTT. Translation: CASSTIHTNTGELFF.